This is a list of T cell receptor beta chains from one sample in a study of T cell responses to AZD1222 COVID-19 vaccine. Sequencing was performed with immunoSEQ multiplex PCR; in TCRdb, only in-frame clones are kept and a portion is missing. The table includes roughly 80,000 clones, approximately 90% detected once. Sequencing was performed on peripheral blood, taken on day 0 of MenACWY control vaccination. The receptors were gathered from an adult in good health. Both conserved end residues are part of each CDR3. Each record gives: D gene, V gene, clone size, J gene, CDR3 protein, CDR3 DNA. The D gene is left open where the match is weak. Size values are once, few and many counts, or a class for expanded clones, and some rows have none.

D gene: -; V gene: TRBV11-1; clone size: -; J gene: TRBJ2-3; CDR3 protein: CASSSRVSGNTDTQYF; CDR3 DNA: TGTGCCAGCAGCTCACGAGTTTCAGGGAACACAGATACGCAGTATTTT
D gene: -; V gene: TRBV18; clone size: -; J gene: TRBJ2-2; CDR3 protein: CASSPLQNTGELFF; CDR3 DNA: TGTGCCAGCTCCCCCCTCCAAAACACCGGGGAGCTGTTTTTT
D gene: TRBD2; V gene: TRBV28; clone size: once; J gene: TRBJ2-1; CDR3 protein: CASTGLAGPGNEQFF; CDR3 DNA: TGTGCCAGCACGGGACTAGCGGGACCAGGGAATGAGCAGTTCTTC
D gene: -; V gene: TRBV30; clone size: -; J gene: TRBJ1-1; CDR3 protein: CAWYSGDTEAFF; CDR3 DNA: TGTGCCTGGTACTCCGGGGACACTGAAGCTTTCTTT
D gene: -; V gene: TRBV7-8; clone size: -; J gene: TRBJ2-2; CDR3 protein: CASSLTWPGELFF; CDR3 DNA: TGTGCCAGCAGCTTAACGTGGCCCGGGGAGCTGTTTTTT
D gene: -; V gene: TRBV23-1; clone size: -; J gene: TRBJ1-6; CDR3 protein: CASSHRRGALPPLHF; CDR3 DNA: TGCGCCAGCAGTCATAGGAGGGGGGCCCTCCCGCCCCTCCACTTT
D gene: -; V gene: TRBV6-5; clone size: -; J gene: TRBJ1-3; CDR3 protein: CASRNREFGNTIYF; CDR3 DNA: TGTGCCAGCAGGAACAGGGAGTTTGGAAACACCATATATTTT
D gene: -; V gene: TRBV7-3; clone size: -; J gene: TRBJ1-5; CDR3 protein: CASSLEGGQPQHF; CDR3 DNA: TGTGCCAGCAGCTTAGAGGGAGGCCAGCCCCAGCATTTT
D gene: -; V gene: TRBV4-1; clone size: -; J gene: TRBJ2-5; CDR3 protein: CASSQDEQETQYF; CDR3 DNA: TGCGCCAGCAGCCAAGACGAGCAAGAGACCCAGTACTTC
D gene: -; V gene: TRBV19; clone size: -; J gene: TRBJ1-5; CDR3 protein: CATSAVLRNQPQHF; CDR3 DNA: TGTGCCACCTCGGCGGTTTTGCGCAATCAGCCCCAGCATTTT
D gene: TRBD2; V gene: TRBV9; clone size: -; J gene: TRBJ2-4; CDR3 protein: CASSPGLAGGKNIQYF; CDR3 DNA: TGTGCCAGCAGCCCTGGACTAGCGGGCGGCAAAAACATTCAGTACTTC
D gene: -; V gene: TRBV6-5; clone size: -; J gene: TRBJ1-2; CDR3 protein: CASKEAAYGYTF; CDR3 DNA: TGTGCCAGCAAAGAGGCAGCCTATGGCTACACCTTC
D gene: -; V gene: TRBV11-1; clone size: once; J gene: TRBJ1-2; CDR3 protein: CASSPAGGEGYTF; CDR3 DNA: TGTGCCAGCAGCCCCGCGGGGGGCGAGGGCTACACCTTC
D gene: TRBD1; V gene: TRBV9; clone size: few; J gene: TRBJ2-1; CDR3 protein: CASSFHSSGTGYNEQFF; CDR3 DNA: TGTGCCAGCAGCTTCCACTCGTCCGGGACAGGGTACAATGAGCAGTTCTTC
D gene: TRBD1; V gene: TRBV10-1; clone size: -; J gene: TRBJ1-1; CDR3 protein: CASSDRQGLTEAFF; CDR3 DNA: TGCGCCAGCAGTGACCGACAGGGTTTAACTGAAGCTTTCTTT
D gene: -; V gene: TRBV5-4; clone size: -; J gene: TRBJ2-7; CDR3 protein: CASSRNSYGPYEQYF; CDR3 DNA: TGTGCCAGCAGCCGTAACAGCTACGGGCCCTACGAGCAGTACTTC
D gene: -; V gene: TRBV5-6; clone size: -; J gene: TRBJ2-3; CDR3 protein: CASSFRPRVDTQYF; CDR3 DNA: TGTGCCAGCAGCTTCCGTCCTCGGGTAGATACGCAGTATTTT
D gene: -; V gene: TRBV28; clone size: -; J gene: TRBJ2-3; CDR3 protein: CASSPLLDTQYF; CDR3 DNA: TGTGCCAGCAGTCCCCTCTTGGATACGCAGTATTTT
D gene: -; V gene: TRBV4-1; clone size: once; J gene: TRBJ2-3; CDR3 protein: CASSQGGGTDTQYF; CDR3 DNA: TGCGCCAGCAGCCAAGGGGGGGGCACAGATACGCAGTATTTT
D gene: TRBD1; V gene: TRBV5-1; clone size: -; J gene: TRBJ1-2; CDR3 protein: CASSSGQPNYGYTF; CDR3 DNA: TGCGCCAGCAGCTCGGGACAGCCTAACTATGGCTACACCTTC
D gene: TRBD1; V gene: TRBV30; clone size: few; J gene: TRBJ2-2; CDR3 protein: CAWGTGDPGELFF; CDR3 DNA: TGTGCCTGGGGGACAGGGGACCCCGGGGAGCTGTTTTTT
D gene: -; V gene: TRBV18; clone size: -; J gene: TRBJ1-5; CDR3 protein: CASSREKGAPSNQPQHF; CDR3 DNA: TGTGCCAGCTCCCGGGAAAAAGGGGCGCCGAGCAATCAGCCCCAGCATTTT
D gene: TRBD1; V gene: TRBV30; clone size: -; J gene: TRBJ2-3; CDR3 protein: CAWRSRGLTQYF; CDR3 DNA: TGTGCCTGGAGATCCAGGGGGCTTACGCAGTATTTT
D gene: TRBD1; V gene: TRBV4-3; clone size: -; J gene: TRBJ2-2; CDR3 protein: CASSRGQGATGELFF; CDR3 DNA: TGCGCCAGCAGCCGCGGACAGGGGGCAACCGGGGAGCTGTTTTTT
D gene: -; V gene: TRBV5-1; clone size: -; J gene: TRBJ2-1; CDR3 protein: CASSSPGPYNEQFF; CDR3 DNA: TGCGCCAGCAGCTCCCCGGGCCCCTACAATGAGCAGTTCTTC
D gene: -; V gene: TRBV7-2; clone size: -; J gene: TRBJ1-5; CDR3 protein: CASSPGPSNQPQHF; CDR3 DNA: TGTGCCAGCAGCCCGGGACCAAGCAATCAGCCCCAGCATTTT
D gene: -; V gene: TRBV6-2/TRBV6-3; clone size: -; J gene: TRBJ2-1; CDR3 protein: CASSYNYGGFNEQFF; CDR3 DNA: TGTGCCAGCAGTTACAATTATGGGGGGTTCAATGAGCAGTTCTTC
D gene: -; V gene: TRBV14; clone size: -; J gene: TRBJ2-5; CDR3 protein: CASSQDYVETQYF; CDR3 DNA: TGTGCCAGCAGCCAAGACTATGTGGAGACCCAGTACTTC
D gene: TRBD1; V gene: TRBV28; clone size: -; J gene: TRBJ2-4; CDR3 protein: CASTPGTGGAYIQYF; CDR3 DNA: TGTGCCAGCACTCCCGGGACAGGGGGCGCGTACATTCAGTACTTC
D gene: -; V gene: TRBV9; clone size: few; J gene: TRBJ2-2; CDR3 protein: CASSPRLVNAGELFF; CDR3 DNA: TGTGCCAGCAGCCCCCGACTAGTCAATGCCGGGGAGCTGTTTTTT
D gene: -; V gene: TRBV9; clone size: -; J gene: TRBJ2-3; CDR3 protein: CASSVTALRTDTQYF; CDR3 DNA: TGTGCCAGCAGCGTAACGGCCCTTCGCACAGATACGCAGTATTTT
D gene: -; V gene: TRBV28; clone size: -; J gene: TRBJ1-1; CDR3 protein: CASSLRGTEAFF; CDR3 DNA: TGTGCCAGCAGTTTACGGGGGACTGAAGCTTTCTTT
D gene: -; V gene: TRBV21-1; clone size: -; J gene: TRBJ1-5; CDR3 protein: CASSTRRVSGHNQPQHF; CDR3 DNA: TGTGCCAGCAGCACCCGGCGGGTGTCGGGTCACAATCAGCCCCAGCATTTT
D gene: TRBD1; V gene: TRBV4-2; clone size: -; J gene: TRBJ1-6; CDR3 protein: CASSRSTGESYNSPLHF; CDR3 DNA: TGTGCCAGCAGCCGATCCACAGGGGAGTCCTATAATTCACCCCTCCACTTT
D gene: -; V gene: TRBV27; clone size: -; J gene: TRBJ2-1; CDR3 protein: CAISTNYNEQFF; CDR3 DNA: TGTGCCATCTCCACCAACTACAATGAGCAGTTCTTC
D gene: TRBD1; V gene: TRBV6-6; clone size: once; J gene: TRBJ2-7; CDR3 protein: CASSRQGEGEQYF; CDR3 DNA: TGTGCCAGCAGTAGACAGGGGGAGGGCGAGCAGTACTTC
D gene: -; V gene: TRBV28; clone size: -; J gene: TRBJ1-2; CDR3 protein: CASSLTDLYGYTF; CDR3 DNA: TGTGCCAGCAGTCTGACAGATCTCTATGGCTACACCTTC
D gene: -; V gene: TRBV20-1; clone size: -; J gene: TRBJ1-1; CDR3 protein: CSAQGSEAFF; CDR3 DNA: TGCAGTGCTCAGGGCTCTGAAGCTTTCTTT
D gene: -; V gene: TRBV7-2; clone size: few; J gene: TRBJ1-6; CDR3 protein: CASSLSKGSPLHF; CDR3 DNA: TGTGCCAGCAGCCTGTCAAAGGGTTCACCCCTCCACTTT
D gene: -; V gene: TRBV6-5; clone size: -; J gene: TRBJ1-1; CDR3 protein: CASSYQALSEAFF; CDR3 DNA: TGTGCCAGCAGTTACCAGGCCCTCTCTGAAGCTTTCTTT